This passage covers 21 T cell receptor beta chains from one sample sequenced in a study of blood T cell repertoires in COVID-19. Some clones are missing from TCRdb's copy, which holds only in-frame ones; the method was immunoSEQ multiplex PCR. The sample includes roughly 260,000 clones, roughly 88% of them seen just once. The source material was peripheral blood. These receptors came from a woman between 40 and 50 years old who had recovered from COVID-19.

The CDR3 protein is CASSQGQQVNQPQHF. The CDR3 bases are TGTGCCAGCAGCCAGGGGCAGCAGGTCAATCAGCCCCAGCATTTT. V is TRBV4-2 and J is TRBJ1-5; D may be TRBD1 (5 bases). The length of the CDR3 is 15 residues. Between the trimmed V and J ends, which lost 3 bases and 3 bases, there was a span of 12 bases. Germline CDR1 is LGHNA and CDR2 is YNFKEQ.

This chain connects TRBV11-2 to TRBJ2-7, with 8 bases identical to TRBD2. Germline V gene data show CDR1 as SGHAT and CDR2 as FQNNGV. The junction had 16 bases not matched to a gene; V was cut back by 6 bases and J by 0 bases. The CDR3 spans 18 residues. This chain's CDR3 is CASSYTSGPGPYSYEQYF. In DNA form, the CDR3 reads TGTGCCAGCAGTTATACTAGCGGACCGGGGCCATACTCCTACGAGCAGTACTTC.

CDR3 residues: CATSRDFAQGYHQPQHF. CDR3 nucleotide sequence: TGTGCCACCAGCAGAGATTTCGCTCAGGGATACCATCAGCCCCAGCATTTT. The V and J genes are TRBV15 and TRBJ1-5; D is perhaps TRBD1 (5 bases). The germline CDR1 and CDR2 sequences are LNHNV and YYDKDF (reference sequence). V lost 0 bases, J lost 5 bases, and 17 bases lay in between. The CDR3 covers 17 residues.

J is TRBJ2-7 and V is TRBV4-3; possible D gene TRBD2, 6 bases. Germline-derived CDR1 and CDR2 are LGHNA and YSLEER. Deletions cut 2 bases from V and 4 bases from J, with 9 bases between. There are 13 residues in the CDR3. The CDR3 spells CASSQTEGYEQYF. In nucleotides, the CDR3 is TGCGCCAGCAGCCAAACGGAGGGGTACGAGCAGTACTTC.

The chain recombines TRBV4-1 with TRBJ1-2; 9 bases align to TRBD1. The V and J ends lost 3 bases and 7 bases, in that order; junction bases with no gene match: 6. CDR1 MGHRA and CDR2 YSYEKL come from the germline V gene. The CDR3 contains 14 residues. CDR3 DNA: TGCGCCAGCAGCCAGGCCGGGACAGGGTCTGGCTACACCTTC. It is translated as CASSQAGTGSGYTF.

The chain joins TRBV4-2 to TRBJ1-2; TRBD1 agrees at 7 bases. Germline CDR1 reads LGHNA; CDR2 reads YNFKEQ. V was clipped by 4 bases and J by 9 bases; unmatched bases: 11. The CDR3 spans 14 residues. The DNA of the CDR3 is TGTGCCAGCAGCCCTGGGACAGACTCCCATCGCTACACCTTC. As protein: CASSPGTDSHRYTF.

The chain employs TRBV4-3 and TRBJ2-1; 7 nucleotides line up with TRBD2. CDR1 is LGHNA and CDR2 is YSLEER in the germline V gene. The CDR3 consists of 17 residues. V shed 0 bases and J 8 bases; nucleotides not matched to a gene: 13. CDR3 bases: TGCGCCAGCAGCCAAGATACCCCGGGGTTGGCGGGGGATGAGCAGTTCTTC. It codes for CASSQDTPGLAGDEQFF.

This sequence joins TRBV19 and TRBJ2-7, with 8 nucleotides matching TRBD1. The CDR3 runs to 15 residues. The V segment lost 3 bases and the J segment 1 base; nucleotides outside the gene matches: 5. Germline assignment: CDR1 LNHDA and CDR2 SQIVND (reference sequence). The CDR3 region is CASSILTGDSYEQYF. The CDR3 DNA reads TGTGCCAGTAGTATTTTGACAGGGGATTCCTACGAGCAGTACTTC.

As to this clone: Relative to the germline gene, one junction end is altered; a read error may explain this. CDR3: CASTPTDF. The CDR3 DNA follows: TGTGCCAGCACCCCTACTGACTTC. This rearrangement joins TRBV7-9 to TRBJ2-5, with D unresolved. The CDR3 consists of 8 residues. The germline V gene has CDR1 SEHNR and CDR2 FQNEAQ (reference sequence).

The chain joins TRBV5-1 to TRBJ2-7; 10 bases are a match to TRBD2. The length of the CDR3 is 15 residues. Germline V gives CDR1 SGHRS, CDR2 YFSETQ. V lost 2 bases, J lost 10 bases, and 12 bases stayed unmatched. Here the CDR3 reads CASSLPSGSSTVQYF. Written as DNA, the CDR3 is TGCGCCAGCAGCTTACCTAGCGGGAGCTCTACGGTACAGTACTTC.

As regards this clone: Additional DNA sequences in this sample encode the identical CDR3. V gene TRBV7-2 combines with J gene TRBJ2-7; 7 bases fit TRBD1. Germline assignment: CDR1 SGHTA and CDR2 FQGNSA. The CDR3 runs 14 residues. Trimming took 6 bases from V and 0 from J; bases not matched to a gene: 5. The CDR3, as DNA: TGTGCCAGCAGTCTGGACAGGAGCTCCTACGAGCAGTACTTC. This codes for CASSLDRSSYEQYF. Supplemented by reference TRBV7-2 and TRBJ2-7, the full variable domain reads GAGVSQSPSNKVTEKGKDVELRCDPISGHTALYWYRQSLGQGLEFLIYFQGNSAPDKSGLPSDRFSAERTGGSVSTLTIQRTQQEDSAVYLCASSLDRSSYEQYFGPGTRLTVT.

The J gene is TRBJ2-2, the V gene TRBV28; TRBD2 matches at 7 bases. CDR1 is MDHEN and CDR2 is SYDVKM in the germline V gene. The length of the CDR3 is 15 residues. The junction had 5 bases not matched to a gene; V was cut back by 3 bases and J by 4 bases. CDR3 loop: CASSFRASGTGELFF. The CDR3 coding sequence is TGTGCCAGCAGTTTCAGGGCTAGCGGCACCGGGGAGCTGTTTTTT.

The chain has TRBV5-1 and TRBJ2-3; TRBD2 agrees at 9 bases. Germline V CDR1 and CDR2: SGHRS, YFSETQ. The CDR3 consists of 15 residues. J gave up 0 bases and V 5 bases, and 4 bases lay outside the gene matches. CDR3 nucleotide sequence: TGCGCCAGCAGGGTAGCGGGGGCGAGCACAGATACGCAGTATTTT. This codes for CASRVAGASTDTQYF.

A single count supports this clone. This chain connects TRBV27 to TRBJ1-6; the match to TRBD1 covers 7 bases. Unmatched junction bases numbered 22, after V lost 5 bases and J lost 9 bases. The CDR3 length is 19 residues. The germline V gene encodes CDR1 MNHEY and CDR2 SMNVEV (reference sequence). CDR3 DNA: TGTGCCAGCAGTCCCTCCCCCCTCCCCGGACAGGAGAACCGTTCACCCCTCCACTTT. Its protein product is CASSPSPLPGQENRSPLHF.

This clone was observed a handful of times. The gene calls are TRBV24-1 and TRBJ2-5; 12 bases are a match to TRBD2. This CDR3 region has 16 residues. Germline V gives CDR1 KGHDR, CDR2 SFDVKD. Unmatched junction bases numbered 3, after V lost 1 base and J lost 4 bases. The chain's CDR3 is CATSDLLAGGGETQYF. The CDR3 coding sequence is TGTGCCACCAGTGATTTACTAGCGGGAGGAGGAGAGACCCAGTACTTC.

The V call is TRBV13, the J call TRBJ2-1, with a possible D match to TRBD2 (6 bases). V gave up 2 bases and J gave up 6 bases, with 17 bases separating them. Germline values: CDR1 PRHDT, CDR2 FYEKMQ (reference sequence). This CDR3 region has 16 residues. This CDR3 is CASSLRAGTLSNEQFF. CDR3 DNA: TGTGCCAGCAGCTTACGGGCCGGGACTCTAAGCAATGAGCAGTTCTTC. Full variable domain (remainder filled in from reference TRBV13 and TRBJ2-1): AAGVIQSPRHLIKEKRETATLKCYPIPRHDTVYWYQQGPGQDPQFLISFYEKMQSDKGSIPDRFSAQQFSDYHSELNMSSLELGDSALYFCASSLRAGTLSNEQFFGPGTRLTVL.

The V call is TRBV24-1, the J call TRBJ1-4; D not certain. The CDR3 extends over 18 amino acids. The V gene lost 3 bases and the J gene lost 5 bases, with 21 bases spanning the gap. CDR1 and CDR2 (germline): KGHDR, SFDVKD. CDR3 loop: CATSDAGRSISSNEKLFF. The CDR3 region has the DNA TGTGCCACCAGTGATGCGGGCCGTTCTATTTCTTCAAATGAAAAACTGTTTTTT.

About this clone itself: Just one base apart from a much larger clone, this may be a read error. The rearrangement links TRBV24-1 to TRBJ2-7; D remains ambiguous. V dropped 6 bases and J dropped 3 bases, with 5 bases sitting between them. The CDR3 is 11 residues long. Germline CDR1 and CDR2: KGHDR and SFDVKD. CDR3 loop: CATSTGYEQYF. In nucleotides, the CDR3 is TGTGCCACCAGTACGGGCTACGAGCAGTACTTC.

The rearrangement joins TRBV2 to TRBJ1-1; no clear D gene. Germline V gene data show CDR1 as SNHLY and CDR2 as FYNNEI. V lost 3 bases and J 2 bases, leaving 10 bases between the germline ends. This CDR3 spans 14 amino acids. CDR3 region: CASSDRISNTEAFF. The CDR3 DNA is TGTGCCAGCAGTGATAGAATATCAAACACTGAAGCTTTCTTT.

The chain has TRBV9 and TRBJ2-2; D is perhaps TRBD1 (6 bases). Germline V gives CDR1 SGDLS, CDR2 YYNGEE. Trimming shortened V by 4 bases and J by 6 bases, and 10 bases separated the two germline ends. The CDR3 has 13 amino acids. CDR3 DNA: TGTGCCAGCAGCACAGGGTCCGCCGGGGAGCTGTTTTTT. It codes for CASSTGSAGELFF.

This clone was counted once. The rearrangement joins TRBV5-1 to TRBJ2-1; 10 bases are a match to TRBD2. Germline values: CDR1 SGHRS, CDR2 YFSETQ. V lost 4 bases to trimming and J lost 7 bases; unmatched junction nucleotides: 8. The length of the CDR3 is 15 residues. CDR3 in DNA: TGCGCCAGCAGCCAAGGGACTAGCGCCCCGAATGAGCAGTTCTTC. It yields the protein CASSQGTSAPNEQFF.